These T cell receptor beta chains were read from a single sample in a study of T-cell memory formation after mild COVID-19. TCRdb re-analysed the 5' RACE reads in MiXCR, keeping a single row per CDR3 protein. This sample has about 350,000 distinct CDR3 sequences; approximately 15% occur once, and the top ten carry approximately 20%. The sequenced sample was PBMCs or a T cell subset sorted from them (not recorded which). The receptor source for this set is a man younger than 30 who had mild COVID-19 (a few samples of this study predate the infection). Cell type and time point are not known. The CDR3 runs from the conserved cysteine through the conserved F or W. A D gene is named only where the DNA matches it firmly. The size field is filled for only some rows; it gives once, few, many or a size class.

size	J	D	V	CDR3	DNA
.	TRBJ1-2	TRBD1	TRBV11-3	CASSLPDRGPGYTF	TGTGCCAGCAGCTTACCGGACAGGGGGCCTGGCTACACCTTC
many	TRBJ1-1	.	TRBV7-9	CASSWGMNTEAFF	TGTGCCAGCAGCTGGGGAATGAACACTGAAGCTTTCTTT
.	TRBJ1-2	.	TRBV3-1	CASSPGVQAYGYTF	TGTGCCAGCAGCCCAGGGGTTCAGGCCTATGGCTACACCTTC
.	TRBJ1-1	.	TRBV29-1	CSGVRDMNTEAFF	TGCAGCGGTGTGAGGGATATGAACACTGAAGCTTTCTTT
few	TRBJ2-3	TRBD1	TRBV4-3	CASSQGTGRTDTQYF	TGCGCCAGCAGCCAAGGGACAGGGCGGACAGATACGCAGTATTTT
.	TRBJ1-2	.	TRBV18	CASSPEGGAYMYGYTF	TGTGCCAGCTCACCAGAGGGAGGGGCTTATATGTATGGCTACACCTTC
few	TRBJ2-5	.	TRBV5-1	CASSLTRLQETQYF	TGCGCCAGCAGCTTGACTAGACTCCAAGAGACCCAGTACTTC
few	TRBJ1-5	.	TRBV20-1	CSASVYPGRSQSDKPQHF	TGCAGTGCTAGCGTTTACCCCGGCAGGAGTCAAAGTGATAAGCCCCAGCATTTT
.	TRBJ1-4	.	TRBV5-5	CASSLEAVNEKLFF	TGTGCCAGCAGCTTGGAGGCTGTTAATGAAAAACTGTTTTTT
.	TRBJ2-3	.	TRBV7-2	CASSFRDGTDTQYF	TGTGCCAGCAGCTTCCGGGACGGCACAGATACGCAGTATTTT